Following are 21 T cell receptor beta chains from one sample sequenced in a study of radiotherapy plus CTLA-4 blockade in lung cancer. Repertoires were generated with immunoSEQ multiplex PCR, while TCRdb's copy carries only in-frame clones and drops some. The sample lists around 40,000 clones, about 74% occurring once. The sample here was peripheral blood, taken from a patient treated with radiotherapy plus ipilimumab. These receptors came from a human donor with non-small cell lung cancer who had stable disease on radiotherapy plus ipilimumab.

This clone was seen a few times. In nucleotides, the CDR3 is TGCGCCAGCAGGAACCAGGTGAACACTGAAGCTTTCTTT. This gives the protein CASRNQVNTEAFF. The chain has TRBV5-1 and TRBJ1-1; no reliable D call. The V end lost 5 bases, the J end lost 0 bases, and 8 bases lay between the germline ends. This CDR3 comprises 13 residues. The germline V gene has CDR1 SGHRS and CDR2 YFSETQ.

CDR3 sequence (DNA): TGTGCCAGCAGTCCGGCGCGGGGGGGACGTGAAAAACTGTTTTTT. This gives the protein CASSPARGGREKLFF. The chain links TRBV6-1 to TRBJ1-4; tentatively, D is TRBD1 (5 bases). CDR1 and CDR2 from the germline V gene are MNHNS and SASEGT. This CDR3 has 15 residues. V was pared by 5 bases and J by 7 bases, with 17 bases between.

The chain links TRBV9 to TRBJ1-2; 7 positions match TRBD1. V was pared by 3 bases and J by 4 bases, with 6 bases of the junction left unmatched. The CDR3 totals 14 residues. Germline loops: CDR1 SGDLS, CDR2 YYNGEE. The CDR3 reads CASSAATGSYGYTF. The CDR3 region has the DNA TGTGCCAGCAGCGCGGCGACAGGGAGCTATGGCTACACCTTC.

This sequence joins TRBV18 and TRBJ2-5, with D maybe TRBD2 (6 bases). Trimming stripped 3 bases from V and 5 bases from J, with 7 bases between. CDR1 is KGHSH and CDR2 is LQKENI in the germline V gene. The CDR3 has 12 residues. The CDR3 region has the DNA TGTGCCAGCTCACCGGAGGGGGAGACCCAGTACTTC. Residues: CASSPEGETQYF.

J is TRBJ1-1 and V is TRBV6-5, with a tentative D call TRBD1 (6 bases). The CDR3 totals 15 residues. Germline lookup yields CDR1 MNHEY and CDR2 SVGAGI. The V gene lost 2 bases and the J gene lost 5 bases, with 15 bases spanning the gap. The CDR3 nucleotides are TGTGCCAGCAGTTACGGGGGGGGCGCGGAGACTGAAGCTTTCTTT. This gives the protein CASSYGGGAETEAFF.

This chain connects TRBV7-6 to TRBJ2-1; D gene uncertain. The CDR3 has 13 amino acids. Trimming took off 4 bases at V and 4 bases at J, with 8 bases between the two ends. In germline, CDR1 is SGHVS, CDR2 FNYEAQ. The CDR3 DNA follows: TGTGCCAGCAGCTCGAACTCGTACAATGAGCAGTTCTTC. Residues: CASSSNSYNEQFF.

The chain employs TRBV6-6 and TRBJ2-5, with TRBD2 identical over 11 bases. Trimming took 5 bases from V and 4 from J; bases not matched to a gene: 6. The CDR3 is made up of 15 amino acids. Looked up from germline, CDR1 is MNHNY and CDR2 is SVGAGI (reference sequence). The CDR3 nucleotides read TGTGCCAGCAGTCAGGGACTAGCGGAGGGAGAGACCCAGTACTTC. It encodes CASSQGLAEGETQYF.

The chain combines TRBV7-2 with TRBJ1-5; D is possibly TRBD1 (5 bases). The V gene lost 5 bases and the J gene lost 1 base, with 12 bases spanning the gap. This CDR3 region has 15 residues. The germline CDR1 and CDR2 sequences are SGHTA and FQGNSA. CDR3 coding DNA: TGTGCCAGCAGCCCGAGGGGAGGAAGCAATCAGCCCCAGCATTTT. It translates to CASSPRGGSNQPQHF.

The chain joins TRBV11-2 to TRBJ2-3, with TRBD1 identical over 12 bases. Germline assignment: CDR1 SGHAT and CDR2 FQNNGV. J was trimmed by 5 bases and V by 3 bases; bases with no gene match: 3. There are 15 residues in the CDR3. CDR3 nucleotides: TGTGCCAGCAGCTTGGGACAGGGGGCTAGAGATACGCAGTATTTT. It translates to CASSLGQGARDTQYF.

The chain joins TRBV10-3 to TRBJ2-1; no clear D. Trimming cost V 6 bases and J 6 bases, with 9 bases left between them. The CDR3 runs 12 residues. CDR1 is ENHRY, CDR2 SYGVKD, per germline. The CDR3 region has the DNA TGTGCCATCAGCCCCCAGCGCAATGAGCAGTTCTTC. This encodes CAISPQRNEQFF.

There are a few counts of this clone. The chain couples TRBV6-5 to TRBJ2-7; 7 bases align to TRBD2. This CDR3 spans 15 amino acids. V gave up 6 bases and J gave up 1 base; unmatched junction bases: 9. Germline CDR1 reads MNHEY; CDR2 reads SVGAGI. As DNA, the CDR3 is TGTGCCAGCAGCGTCGAAGCGGGGTATTCCTACGAGCAGTACTTC. It is translated as CASSVEAGYSYEQYF.

This chain connects TRBV6-1 to TRBJ1-4, with D possibly being TRBD1 (5 bases). Germline V gene sequence: CDR1 MNHNS, CDR2 SASEGT. CDR3 length: 14 amino acids. The ends were cut back, 2 bases at V and 7 bases at J, with 11 bases in the middle. CDR3 protein: CASSETPGREKLFF. The CDR3 region has the DNA TGTGCCAGCAGTGAAACGCCAGGGCGTGAAAAACTGTTTTTT.

The chain uses TRBV11-2 and TRBJ1-6; D is ambiguous. The V gene lost 7 bases and the J gene lost 10 bases, with 14 bases spanning the gap. This CDR3 is 13 amino acids long. Per the germline V gene, CDR1 is SGHAT and CDR2 is FQNNGV. CDR3 loop: CASTVQWSSPLHF. Here the CDR3 DNA reads TGTGCCAGCACGGTACAGTGGTCATCACCCCTCCACTTT.

This clone came up a few times. The rearrangement uses TRBV14 and TRBJ1-1; D remains ambiguous. Germline CDR1 is SGHDN and CDR2 is FVKESK. This CDR3 has 15 amino acids. The germline V and J ends were trimmed by 0 bases and 2 bases, with 10 bases remaining between them. DNA of the CDR3: TGTGCCAGCAGCCAAGAGGCCAGGCCAAACACTGAAGCTTTCTTT. Protein: CASSQEARPNTEAFF.

This sequence joins TRBV6-5 and TRBJ2-5, with 8 bases fitting TRBD1. CDR1 and CDR2 (germline): MNHEY, SVGAGI. V trimming: 6 bases; J trimming: 3 bases; junction bases outside the gene matches: 9. The length of the CDR3 is 15 residues. Written as DNA, the CDR3 is TGTGCCAGCAGCGAGGCAGGGGGCTATGAAGAGACCCAGTACTTC. It specifies CASSEAGGYEETQYF.

This clone occurred a few times. The gene calls are TRBV2 and TRBJ1-1; maybe TRBD1 (6 bases). The V end lost 7 bases, the J end lost 0 bases, and 9 bases lay between the germline ends. The CDR3 has 13 residues. CDR1 SNHLY and CDR2 FYNNEI come from the germline V gene. The CDR3 loop reads CASNGQMNTEAFF. The CDR3 region has the DNA TGTGCCAGCAACGGACAGATGAACACTGAAGCTTTCTTT.

This clone was seen more than once but under ten times. The gene calls are TRBV11-3 and TRBJ2-1; 10 bases are shared with TRBD2. Unmatched junction bases numbered 7, after V lost 1 base and J lost 7 bases. This CDR3 has 16 amino acids. CDR1 and CDR2 (germline): SGHNT, YENEEA. The CDR3 is CASSLVPSGGANEQFF. DNA of the CDR3: TGTGCCAGCAGCTTAGTCCCAAGCGGGGGGGCTAATGAGCAGTTCTTC.

CDR3 nucleotide sequence: TGTGCCAGCAGTGGTACAGGGGGGGATCAGCCCCAGCATTTT. Its protein product is CASSGTGGDQPQHF. The chain combines TRBV9 with TRBJ1-5; 8 bases match TRBD1. V shed 5 bases and J 5 bases; nucleotides not matched to a gene: 6. The CDR3 loop spans 14 amino acids. The germline CDR1 and CDR2 sequences are SGDLS and YYNGEE.

A single count supports this clone. The chain links TRBV30 to TRBJ1-5, with 7 bases aligning to TRBD1. V lost 5 bases and J lost 6; bases outside the gene matches: 7. CDR1 GTSNPN and CDR2 SVGIG come from the germline V gene (reference sequence). The CDR3 contains 13 residues. The CDR3 DNA reads as TGTGCCTGGGGAACAGGGGCTGGTCAGCCCCAGCATTTT. It specifies CAWGTGAGQPQHF. The variable domain in full, with the rest retrieved from reference TRBV30 and TRBJ1-5, is SQTIHQWPATLVQPVGSPLSLECTVEGTSNPNLYWYRQAAGRGLQLLFYSVGIGQISSEVPQNLSASRPQDRQFILSSKKLLLSDSGFYLCAWGTGAGQPQHFGDGTRLSIL.

CDR3 sequence (DNA): TGTGCCAGCAGCTTAGTTGCCGGAGCCTACGAGCAGTACTTC. Translation gives CASSLVAGAYEQYF. The chain is built from TRBV7-2 and TRBJ2-7; D gene unclear. Trimming took 1 base from V and 2 from J, leaving 9 bases between them. Germline V gene data show CDR1 as SGHTA and CDR2 as FQGNSA. The length of the CDR3 is 14 residues.

V usage is TRBV11-2 and J usage is TRBJ2-4, with a tentative D call TRBD1 (5 bases). Trimming stripped 1 base from V and 5 bases from J, with 9 bases between. Germline V gene lookup returns CDR1 SGHAT and CDR2 FQNNGV. This CDR3 is 14 amino acids long. The CDR3 bases are TGTGCCAGCAGCTTAGCCAGGGTTGAAAACATTCAGTACTTC. Protein sequence: CASSLARVENIQYF.